This T cell receptor (beta chain) derives from a study of blood T cells in healthy people across ages (dated by TCRdb to between 2014 and 2017). At the level of the whole study: Template switching captured roughly one uniquely barcoded TCR beta cDNA molecule per two T cells in model experiments. The study measured age-related changes in TCR beta repertoire diversity using deep sequencing normalized with unique cDNA molecular identifiers. Donors were grouped into four age groups: young (average about 15 years), middle-aged (39), aged (62) and long-lived (approximately 78). To avoid experimental bias, donors of different ages were randomly spread across the sequencing lanes. For two donors (one aged 18 to 30 and one aged 80 or older), the study analyzed two additional independent replicas of 1 million unique cDNA reads from the same blood draw. Points the paper makes about the study in general: Observed TCR beta diversity per million T cells fell roughly linearly with age, and a significant reduction was already apparent by age around 40. Because the CMV infection status of the donors was unknown, age-related changes in expanded clonotypes may potentially have been confounded. There was a strong correlation between observed TCR beta diversity and the percentage of naive T cells measured by flow cytometry. Conclusive comparison of naive and antigen-experienced compartments was prevented by the profiling of bulk unsorted PBMCs. Estimates of total diversity based on one million sequenced T cells were considered lower bounds and underestimates. Compared with the aged group, more naive CD4+ T cells, fewer expanded clones and increased TCR diversity were shown by the long-lived group, suggesting age selection.

As to this clonotype: The target of this receptor is not known. No per-base quality is available; no much larger clone lies one base away.

Library generation was performed with 5' RACE. Reads for this sample came from an Illumina HiSeq 2500. The second PCR ran for about 6 to 12 cycles and used a J-beta primer mix along with a sample-barcoded 5' primer. A unique molecular identifier was introduced onto each TCR beta cDNA molecule by a template-switch 5' adaptor carrying 12 random nucleotides. Each sample yielded at least 3 million CDR3-containing paired-end reads. The Mint cDNA synthesis kit, primed by a TRBC-specific oligonucleotide, was used to synthesize first-strand cDNA from all RNA. Following uracil-DNA glycosylase treatment, all cDNA underwent a first 18-cycle PCR with the universal primers M1SS and BC2_uni_R. Per the authors' processing: For normalization, 1 million high-quality reads, each with a distinct molecular identifier, were randomly selected from each sample. Reads with shared molecular identifiers were discarded instead of being binned into consensus sequences. MiTCR, run with a Q25 quality threshold and the strictest error-elimination algorithm, handled CDR3 identification, clonotype clustering and error correction. Lower-bound total TCR beta diversity was estimated with a nonparametric unseen species model using Euler transformation. TCRdb reprocessed the public reads (quality trimming at Q25 with fastp, clone calling with MiXCR) and kept in-frame beta chains. Each entry is one CDR3 protein sequence, shown with its most common DNA and genes. The V and J calls and clone size are TCRdb's, not the authors'. The sample table lists approximately 790,000 distinct CDR3 sequences, less than 80% of them with a count of one. The top ten hold about a quarter of the sample.

The CDR3 goes from the cysteine to the phenylalanine over 14 residues. Only the CDR3 portion is preserved as DNA: 42 bases, with reading frame beginning at the first base. CDR1 and CDR2 are read off the germline V gene (reference sequence) as DFQATT and SNEGSKA. V loses 4 bases at its end and J loses 5 bases; junction bases beyond the gene matches: 6. Systemically healthy Caucasian individuals from Russia, some 40 in total and aged roughly 6 to 95 years, were included as donors. Each donor gave about 9.8 milliliters of peripheral blood, drawn into EDTA-treated Vacutainer tubes. Ficoll-Paque density-gradient centrifugation was used to isolate PBMCs, with at least 6.5 million per sample. Trizol reagent was used to extract total RNA from the PBMCs, yielding at least 5.5 micrograms per sample. Naive CD45RAhigh/CD27high T cell percentages were measured by flow cytometry on a PBMC aliquot from every donor.

Sample: blood. The rearranged chain carries TRBV20-1 and TRBJ2-1, with 9 central nucleotides matching TRBD1. This TCR derives from a man aged 25-45 years in good health. The nucleotides read TGCAGTGCTACCGGACAGGGGATAGACAATGAGCAGTTCTTC. Translated, it gives CSATGQGIDNEQFF.